Below are 12 T cell receptor beta chains sequenced from a single sample in a study of PD-L1 blockade in urothelial cancer. Sequenced by immunoSEQ multiplex PCR; TCRdb stores in-frame clones only, minus some. Here the sample spans some 110,000 clones, about 89% being singletons. The time point here: peripheral blood 6 weeks after treatment start. The sample was PBMCs, taken around atezolizumab (anti-PD-L1) treatment. The source of these receptors is a man in his sixties with urothelial cancer.

The V call is TRBV18, the J call TRBJ2-3; 10 bases match TRBD2. J was trimmed by 4 bases and V by 0 bases; bases with no gene match: 4. CDR3 length equals 16 residues. Germline assignment: CDR1 KGHSH and CDR2 LQKENI. The CDR3 reads CASSPPGAGGADTQYF. The CDR3 DNA is TGTGCCAGCTCACCACCGGGAGCGGGAGGGGCAGATACGCAGTATTTT.

The chain employs TRBV25-1 and TRBJ1-1; D remains ambiguous. With 7 bases removed from V and 11 bases from J, the gap between germline ends came to 17 bases. The germline V gene encodes CDR1 MGHDK and CDR2 SYGVNS. The CDR3 has 12 residues. CDR3 residues: CASNEGSRSAFF. The CDR3 nucleotides read TGTGCCAGCAACGAGGGCAGCAGGTCGGCTTTCTTT.

This clone was observed a few times. J is TRBJ1-1 and V is TRBV19, with D tentatively TRBD1 (5 bases). The CDR3 extends over 14 amino acids. In germline, CDR1 is LNHDA, CDR2 SQIVND (reference sequence). Trimming removed 1 base from V and 3 bases from J, with 9 bases in between. Here the CDR3 reads CASSIAGDDTEAFF. Here the CDR3 DNA reads TGTGCCAGTAGTATAGCGGGGGACGACACTGAAGCTTTCTTT.

The chain carries TRBV6-1 and TRBJ2-1; 8 nucleotides agree with TRBD1. The germline CDR1 and CDR2 sequences are MNHNS and SASEGT. The CDR3 spans 13 residues. V gave up 5 bases and J gave up 9 bases; unmatched junction bases: 6. For the CDR3, the DNA is TGTGCCAGCAGTTCGACAGGGGAGACTGAGCAGTTCTTC. Translating it yields CASSSTGETEQFF.

The chain uses TRBV30 and TRBJ1-2, with D hard to call. This CDR3 is built from 12 residues. Trimming stripped 3 bases from V and 8 bases from J, with 13 bases between. Germline CDR1 GTSNPN, CDR2 SVGIG (reference sequence). The CDR3 DNA follows: TGTGCCTGGAGAGAGGCCCACCGGGGCTACACCTTC. Translation gives CAWREAHRGYTF.

For the CDR3, the DNA is TGTGCCAGCAGCTTGTTCTGGACAGAAGGGGAGACCCAGTACTTC. Residues: CASSLFWTEGETQYF. The chain combines TRBV5-5 with TRBJ2-5; perhaps TRBD1 as D (6 bases). In germline, CDR1 is SGHKS, CDR2 YYEKEE (reference sequence). With 1 base removed from V and 5 bases from J, the gap between germline ends came to 15 bases. The CDR3 is 15 residues long.

The count of this clone is one. The CDR3 reads CASRGQLDTEAFF. CDR3 nucleotide sequence: TGCGCCAGCAGGGGACAGCTGGACACTGAAGCTTTCTTT. The chain employs TRBV10-1 and TRBJ1-1; 7 nucleotides align to TRBD1. Germline lookup yields CDR1 WNHNN and CDR2 SYGVQD (reference sequence). The CDR3 runs 13 residues. V gave up 6 bases and J gave up 3 bases; unmatched junction bases: 4.

The chain uses TRBV5-1 and TRBJ2-4; the match to TRBD2 covers 11 bases. This CDR3 contains 17 residues. V lost 1 base, J lost 6 bases, and 9 bases stayed unmatched. Germline assignment: CDR1 SGHRS and CDR2 YFSETQ. The CDR3 DNA sequence: TGCGCCAGCAGCTTGTATACTAGCGGGAGTCTAGGAAACATTCAGTACTTC. This encodes CASSLYTSGSLGNIQYF.

This clone has just one count. The rearrangement joins TRBV11-1 to TRBJ2-7, with 7 bases fitting TRBD2. The germline gives CDR1 SGHAT, CDR2 FQDESV (reference sequence). There are 14 residues in the CDR3. V shed 8 bases, J shed 5 bases, and the junction held 12 bases outside the gene matches. CDR3 nucleotides: TGTGCCAGCCGCCCGACTAGCCTCGGTGACGAGCAGTACTTC. As protein: CASRPTSLGDEQYF.

V usage is TRBV7-9 and J usage is TRBJ2-1; 10 nucleotides line up with TRBD1. V lost 6 bases and J lost 10; bases outside the gene matches: 9. The CDR3 consists of 14 residues. Germline V gene sequence: CDR1 SEHNR, CDR2 FQNEAQ (reference sequence). The CDR3, as DNA: TGTGCCAGCAGACCTGGGACAGGGGTAGGGGAGCAGTTCTTC. Protein product: CASRPGTGVGEQFF.

V gene TRBV19 combines with J gene TRBJ2-7, with 9 bases identical to TRBD1. Germline V gives CDR1 LNHDA, CDR2 SQIVND (reference sequence). With 3 bases clipped from V and 3 bases from J, the junction kept 6 bases outside the gene matches. This CDR3 contains 15 residues. CDR3 region: CASSMGQGNFYEQYF. As DNA, the CDR3 is TGTGCCAGTAGTATGGGACAGGGAAATTTCTACGAGCAGTACTTC. The whole variable domain, filled in from reference TRBV19 and TRBJ2-7, reads DGGITQSPKYLFRKEGQNVTLSCEQNLNHDAMYWYRQDPGQGLRLIYYSQIVNDFQKGDIAEGYSVSREKKESFPLTVTSAQKNPTAFYLCASSMGQGNFYEQYFGPGTRLTVT.

This chain links TRBV11-3 with TRBJ2-2, with 7 bases aligning to TRBD1. CDR1 is SGHNT, CDR2 YENEEA, per germline. The CDR3 length is 14 residues. J lost 6 bases, V lost 2 bases, and 3 bases had no gene match. The CDR3 is CASSLQGESGELFF. CDR3 bases: TGTGCCAGCAGCTTACAGGGGGAGTCCGGGGAGCTGTTTTTT.